These 27 T cell receptor beta chains came from one sample sequenced in a study of human T cells and chemical hapten exposure. Documented time point: patch test 2, 6 weeks after DPC sensitization. As to treatment: therapeutic diphenylcyclopropenone sensitization with weekly scalp DPC. TCRdb re-analysed the RACE reads in MiXCR, keeping a single row per CDR3 protein. The sample holds hundreds of thousands of distinct CDR3 sequences, under 6.5% seen once. The sequences come from whole blood, collected in connection with sensitization to the hapten diphenylcyclopropenone (DPC). The origin of the receptors is a woman aged 18 to 35 with alopecia areata. Some clones in this sample may be carry-over from other donors' samples.

This clonotype was detected only a few times. The gene calls are TRBV20-1 and TRBJ1-3; D gene unclear. Between the trimmed V and J ends, which lost 2 bases and 0 bases, there was a span of 8 bases. Germline V gene lookup returns CDR1 DFQATT and CDR2 SNEGSKA (reference sequence). This CDR3 has 14 amino acids. The CDR3 DNA sequence: TGCAGTGCTAGATCCTGGTACTCTGGAAACACCATATATTTT. Its protein product is CSARSWYSGNTIYF.

The gene calls are TRBV7-2 and TRBJ2-3; D is perhaps TRBD2 (7 bases). V gave up 6 bases and J gave up 6 bases, with 25 bases separating them. CDR1 and CDR2 from the germline V gene are SGHTA and FQGNSA. This CDR3 spans 17 amino acids. CDR3 region: CASSPRGDTPLVDTQYF. The CDR3, as DNA: TGTGCCAGCAGTCCACGGGGGGACACCCCTTTAGTGGATACGCAGTATTTT.

This clonotype was seen a handful of times. This chain uses TRBV5-1 with TRBJ1-6; maybe TRBD1 (6 bases). V lost 3 bases and J lost 8, with 15 bases in between. Germline assignment: CDR1 SGHRS and CDR2 YFSETQ. This CDR3 is 15 amino acids long. The CDR3 nucleotides are TGCGCCAGCAGCTCCACCTCCGCAGGGGATTCACCCCTCCACTTT. Its translation: CASSSTSAGDSPLHF.

Only a few counts were recorded for this clonotype. This chain uses TRBV7-2 with TRBJ2-5, with 10 bases identical to TRBD1. The germline V gene encodes CDR1 SGHTA and CDR2 FQGNSA. With V trimmed by 0 bases and J by 5 bases, 6 bases remained unmatched. This CDR3 is 16 amino acids long. CDR3 in DNA: TGTGCCAGCAGCTTAGCACGGGACAGGGGTTCGGAGACCCAGTACTTC. The encoded protein is CASSLARDRGSETQYF. The full variable domain, with the rest looked up from reference TRBV7-2 and TRBJ2-5, is GAGVSQSPSNKVTEKGKDVELRCDPISGHTALYWYRQSLGQGLEFLIYFQGNSAPDKSGLPSDRFSAERTGGSVSTLTIQRTQQEDSAVYLCASSLARDRGSETQYFGPGTRLLVL.

This clonotype was counted only a few times. Germline and junction disagree at one end, which may indicate a read error. The V and J genes are TRBV5-6 and TRBJ1-2; 7 bases fit TRBD1. The germline CDR1 and CDR2 sequences are SGHDT and YYEEEE. The CDR3 is 13 residues long. The CDR3 region has the DNA TGTGCCAGCAGACACACAGGGGCGTATGACTACACCTTC. It specifies CASRHTGAYDYTF.

V usage is TRBV27 and J usage is TRBJ2-6; D possibly matches TRBD1 or TRBD2 (5 bases each). The CDR3 covers 20 residues. V was clipped by 9 bases and J by 0 bases, with 27 bases between them. The germline CDR1 and CDR2 sequences are MNHEY and SMNVEV (reference sequence). In DNA, the CDR3 is TGTGCCAGGAAGGGCCGATCGGGGCAGGGCTGCGACTCTGGGGCCAACGTCCTGACTTTC. Protein product: CARKGRSGQGCDSGANVLTF.

This chain joins TRBV10-3 and TRBJ2-7, with 9 bases aligning to TRBD1. After removal of 5 bases from V and 6 bases from J, the junction contained 5 bases not matched to a gene. CDR1 is ENHRY and CDR2 is SYGVKD in the germline V gene. CDR3 length: 13 amino acids. The CDR3 DNA sequence: TGTGCCATCAGTACTGGACAGGGGCTCGAGCAGTACTTC. Protein sequence: CAISTGQGLEQYF.

The sample holds many counts of this clonotype. The V and J genes are TRBV4-3 and TRBJ1-5; D perhaps matches TRBD1 (5 bases). The CDR3 is made up of 15 amino acids. Germline lookup yields CDR1 LGHNA and CDR2 YSLEER. V was cut by 3 bases and J by 3 bases, with 12 bases left in between. DNA of the CDR3: TGCGCCAGCAGCCATAATCGACAGTCCAATCAGCCCCAGCATTTT. It specifies CASSHNRQSNQPQHF.

This clonotype occurred many times. The genes are TRBV7-9 and TRBJ1-1; 8 bases fit TRBD1. Germline values: CDR1 SEHNR, CDR2 FQNEAQ (reference sequence). Trimming at V came to 6 bases and at J to 2 bases, leaving 2 bases not matched to a gene. CDR3 length: 13 amino acids. The CDR3 region is CASRAGGNTEAFF. In DNA, the CDR3 is TGTGCCAGCAGGGCAGGGGGCAACACTGAAGCTTTCTTT.

This clonotype came up many times. The V call is TRBV11-2, the J call TRBJ1-1; weak D call: TRBD1 (6 bases). Per the germline V gene, CDR1 is SGHAT and CDR2 is FQNNGV. The CDR3 runs to 15 residues. Trimming took off 1 base at V and 4 bases at J, with 13 bases between the two ends. In DNA form, the CDR3 reads TGTGCCAGCAGCTTAGGTGGCAGGGGAGGCACTGAAGCTTTCTTT. This codes for CASSLGGRGGTEAFF.

This clonotype occurred many times. The chain has TRBV27 and TRBJ1-2, with TRBD1 as a possible D gene (6 bases). The CDR3 is 16 amino acids. Germline V gene sequence: CDR1 MNHEY, CDR2 SMNVEV (reference sequence). Between the trimmed V and J ends, which lost 5 bases and 8 bases, there was a span of 24 bases. CDR3 nucleotides: TGTGCCAGCAGTCCCCAGGCTAGTGGGGGGGCGCGGGGCTACACCTTC. As protein: CASSPQASGGARGYTF.

In its sample, this clonotype was seen a few times. The V call is TRBV5-1, the J call TRBJ1-6; the match to TRBD1 covers 8 bases. The CDR3 has 16 amino acids. Unmatched junction bases numbered 8, after V lost 4 bases and J lost 5 bases. Germline loops: CDR1 SGHRS, CDR2 YFSETQ. CDR3 amino acids: CASSLRQGSDNSPLHF. In DNA form, the CDR3 reads TGCGCCAGCAGCCTGCGACAGGGGAGTGATAATTCACCCCTCCACTTT. Full variable domain (outside the CDR3, taken from reference TRBV5-1 and TRBJ1-6): KAGVTQTPRYLIKTRGQQVTLSCSPISGHRSVSWYQQTPGQGLQFLFEYFSETQRNKGNFPGRFSGRQFSNSRSEMNVSTLELGDSALYLCASSLRQGSDNSPLHFGNGTRLTVT.

This clonotype was counted only a few times. The chain combines TRBV7-2 with TRBJ2-3, with D tentatively TRBD1 (6 bases). The length of the CDR3 is 14 residues. V was shortened by 5 bases and J by 5 bases, with 14 bases between the two germline ends. Germline V gives CDR1 SGHTA, CDR2 FQGNSA. This CDR3 is CASSAEQGGDTQYF. CDR3 nucleotides: TGTGCCAGCAGCGCGGAACAGGGTGGAGATACGCAGTATTTT.

The chain links TRBV11-1 to TRBJ2-3; 7 bases fit TRBD2. Germline values: CDR1 SGHAT, CDR2 FQDESV (reference sequence). The CDR3 covers 18 residues. V lost 1 base to trimming and J lost 2 bases; unmatched junction nucleotides: 12. The CDR3 region has the DNA TGTGCCAGCAGCTTAGAAGTGGAGTGGCGGGGGACCACAGATACGCAGTATTTT. Amino acids: CASSLEVEWRGTTDTQYF.

CDR3 protein: CASSYSTAKTVGRNTEAFF. The CDR3 region has the DNA TGTGCCAGCAGTTACTCGACGGCCAAGACAGTCGGGCGGAACACTGAAGCTTTCTTT. V gene TRBV6-5 combines with J gene TRBJ1-1; tentatively, D is TRBD1 (5 bases). The CDR3 contains 19 residues. CDR1 is MNHEY, CDR2 SVGAGI, per germline. The V gene lost 0 bases and the J gene lost 1 base, with 21 bases spanning the gap.

The gene calls are TRBV5-6 and TRBJ2-5; D possibly matches TRBD1 or TRBD2 (5 bases each). Trimming removed 1 base from V and 4 bases from J, with 20 bases in between. The CDR3 covers 17 residues. Germline V CDR1 and CDR2: SGHDT, YYEEEE. The CDR3 DNA follows: TGTGCCAGCAGCTTGCGGGGAGCCTGGGGCGGCCGAGAGACCCAGTACTTC. It encodes CASSLRGAWGGRETQYF. The complete variable domain, with remaining parts taken from reference TRBV5-6 and TRBJ2-5, reads DAGVTQSPTHLIKTRGQQVTLRCSPKSGHDTVSWYQQALGQGPQFIFQYYEEEERQRGNFPDRFSGHQFPNYSSELNVNALLLGDSALYLCASSLRGAWGGRETQYFGPGTRLLVL.

This clonotype has just a few counts. The chain links TRBV5-1 to TRBJ1-1; D is unresolved. Trimming took 0 bases from V and 1 from J, leaving 7 bases between them. Germline assignment: CDR1 SGHRS and CDR2 YFSETQ. The CDR3 runs to 14 residues. The CDR3 DNA reads TGCGCCAGCAGCTTGGGGCGGAGGAACACTGAAGCTTTCTTT. It yields the protein CASSLGRRNTEAFF.

This clonotype was recorded a few times. The genes are TRBV6-2 or TRBV6-3 and TRBJ2-3, with a tentative D call TRBD1 (6 bases). This CDR3 has 14 residues. Trimming pared 7 bases from V and 6 bases from J, leaving 17 bases between. Germline-derived CDR1 and CDR2 are MNHEY and SVGEGT. The CDR3 coding sequence is TGTGCCAGCAATGTACTGGGGGCGGAGGATACGCAGTATTTT. Translation gives CASNVLGAEDTQYF.

The genes are TRBV5-6 and TRBJ2-7; D call uncertain. CDR3 length: 13 residues. Trimming cost V 4 bases and J 3 bases, with 11 bases left between them. CDR1 and CDR2 from the germline V gene are SGHDT and YYEEEE. The CDR3 protein is CASSPLASYEQYF. CDR3 in DNA: TGTGCCAGCAGCCCTCTGGCGAGCTACGAGCAGTACTTC.

This clonotype was recorded at least ten times. The V and J genes are TRBV6-5 and TRBJ1-1; tentatively, D is TRBD1 (6 bases). Trimming removed 7 bases at V and 0 bases at J, with 9 bases between. Germline V lookup: CDR1 MNHEY, CDR2 SVGAGI. The CDR3 is 13 amino acids. CDR3 loop: CASKQGLNTEAFF. CDR3 in DNA: TGTGCCAGCAAACAGGGTCTGAACACTGAAGCTTTCTTT.

This clonotype has only a few counts. V usage is TRBV28 and J usage is TRBJ1-3; D might be TRBD1 (6 bases). Trimming removed 6 bases at V and 7 bases at J, with 16 bases between. The CDR3 spans 14 residues. The V gene's germline CDR1 is MDHEN and CDR2 SYDVKM. CDR3 bases: TGTGCCAGCAGAATAGGGGGGAGGCTGAACACCATATATTTT. Its protein is CASRIGGRLNTIYF.

This clonotype appeared many times. The chain employs TRBV12-3 or TRBV12-4 and TRBJ1-2; D is unresolved. The CDR3 extends over 14 amino acids. V lost 7 bases, J lost 1 base, and 13 bases lay in between. As DNA, the CDR3 is TGTGCCAGCACCCCGGCCCAGGTTAACTATGGCTACACCTTC. It translates to CASTPAQVNYGYTF.

In this sample, this clonotype turned up many times. The V gene is TRBV6-2 or TRBV6-3, the J gene TRBJ1-1; 11 bases are a match to TRBD1. The trim removed 11 bases at V and 1 base at J, leaving 9 bases unmatched. The CDR3 loop spans 15 amino acids. The germline V gene encodes CDR1 MNHEY and CDR2 SVGEGT. Written as DNA, the CDR3 is TGTGCCGCTCGGGGACAGGGGGTCCCGAACACTGAAGCTTTCTTT. Its translation is CAARGQGVPNTEAFF.

This chain joins TRBV9 and TRBJ1-1; 9 bases fit TRBD1. This CDR3 is 14 amino acids long. The V and J ends lost 3 bases and 3 bases, in that order; junction bases with no gene match: 3. The germline CDR1 and CDR2 sequences are SGDLS and YYNGEE. The CDR3 loop reads CASSERQGDTEAFF. In nucleotides, the CDR3 is TGTGCCAGCAGCGAAAGACAGGGGGACACTGAAGCTTTCTTT. Based on the CDR3 plus reference TRBV9 and TRBJ1-1, the full variable domain is DSGVTQTPKHLITATGQRVTLRCSPRSGDLSVYWYQQSLDQGLQFLIQYYNGEERAKGNILERFSAQQFPDLHSELNLSSLELGDSALYFCASSERQGDTEAFFGQGTRLTVV.

Ten or more counts support this clonotype. This sequence joins TRBV14 and TRBJ1-1; D call uncertain. Trimming removed 0 bases from V and 7 bases from J, with 9 bases in between. The germline CDR1 and CDR2 sequences are SGHDN and FVKESK. The CDR3 sequence is 13 residues long. CDR3 DNA: TGTGCCAGCAGCCAAGATCGACGGAATGAAGCTTTCTTT. It yields the protein CASSQDRRNEAFF.

This clonotype appeared many times. This chain connects TRBV29-1 to TRBJ2-3, with 10 bases identical to TRBD2. The CDR3 totals 13 residues. Unmatched junction bases numbered 9, after V lost 7 bases and J lost 8 bases. Germline V gene data show CDR1 as SQVTM and CDR2 as ANQGSEA. As DNA, the CDR3 is TGCAGCGGCGTACTAGCGGGGTGGGGTACGCAGTATTTT. Amino acid sequence: CSGVLAGWGTQYF.

This clonotype was observed a few times. The chain has TRBV5-4 and TRBJ2-2; D not certain. CDR3 length: 15 residues. Trimming cost V 3 bases and J 6 bases, with 15 bases left between them. Germline CDR1 and CDR2: SGHNT and YYREEE (reference sequence). Here the CDR3 reads CASSWKRVDAGELFF. CDR3 nucleotide sequence: TGTGCCAGCAGCTGGAAAAGGGTTGACGCCGGGGAGCTGTTTTTT.